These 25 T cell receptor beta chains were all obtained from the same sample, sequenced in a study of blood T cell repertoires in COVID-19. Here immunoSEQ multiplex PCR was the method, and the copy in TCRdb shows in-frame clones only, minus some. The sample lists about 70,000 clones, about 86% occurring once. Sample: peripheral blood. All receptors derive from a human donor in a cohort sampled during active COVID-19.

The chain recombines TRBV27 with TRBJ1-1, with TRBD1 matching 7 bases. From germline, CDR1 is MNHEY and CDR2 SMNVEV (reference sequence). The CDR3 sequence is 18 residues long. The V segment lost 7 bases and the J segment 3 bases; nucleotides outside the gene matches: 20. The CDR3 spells CASTSRRGQSAGYTEAFF. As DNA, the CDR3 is TGTGCCAGCACCAGCAGAAGGGGGCAGTCTGCTGGTTACACTGAAGCTTTCTTT.

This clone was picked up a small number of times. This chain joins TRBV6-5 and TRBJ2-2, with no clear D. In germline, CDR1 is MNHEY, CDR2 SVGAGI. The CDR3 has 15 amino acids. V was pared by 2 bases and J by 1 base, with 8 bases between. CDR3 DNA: TGTGCCAGCAGTTACGGGCGCCGGAACACCGGGGAGCTGTTTTTT. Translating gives CASSYGRRNTGELFF.

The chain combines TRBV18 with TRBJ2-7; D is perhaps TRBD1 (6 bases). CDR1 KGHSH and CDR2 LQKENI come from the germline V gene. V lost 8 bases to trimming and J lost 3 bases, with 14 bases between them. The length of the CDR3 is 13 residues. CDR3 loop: CASESSRGYEQYF. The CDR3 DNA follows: TGTGCCAGCGAAAGCTCCAGGGGCTACGAGCAGTACTTC.

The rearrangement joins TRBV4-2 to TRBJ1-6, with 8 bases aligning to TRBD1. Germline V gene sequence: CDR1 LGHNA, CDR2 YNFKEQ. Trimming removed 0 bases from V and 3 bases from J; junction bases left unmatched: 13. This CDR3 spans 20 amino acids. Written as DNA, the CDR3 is TGTGCCAGCAGCCAAGATTCGTACAGGGGGACTGCCGACTATAATTCACCCCTCCACTTT. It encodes CASSQDSYRGTADYNSPLHF.

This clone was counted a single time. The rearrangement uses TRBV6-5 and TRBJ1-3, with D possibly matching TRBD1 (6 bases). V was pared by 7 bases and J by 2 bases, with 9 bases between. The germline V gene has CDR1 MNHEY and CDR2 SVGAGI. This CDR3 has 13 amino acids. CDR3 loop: CASTRTAGNTIYF. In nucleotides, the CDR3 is TGTGCCAGCACAAGGACAGCTGGAAACACCATATATTTT.

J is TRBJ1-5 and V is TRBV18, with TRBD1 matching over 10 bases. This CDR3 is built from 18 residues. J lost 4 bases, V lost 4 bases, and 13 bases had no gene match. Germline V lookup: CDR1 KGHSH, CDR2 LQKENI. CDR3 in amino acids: CASSRSWTGGFLNQPQHF. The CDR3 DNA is TGTGCCAGCTCACGATCATGGACAGGGGGTTTCCTGAATCAGCCCCAGCATTTT.

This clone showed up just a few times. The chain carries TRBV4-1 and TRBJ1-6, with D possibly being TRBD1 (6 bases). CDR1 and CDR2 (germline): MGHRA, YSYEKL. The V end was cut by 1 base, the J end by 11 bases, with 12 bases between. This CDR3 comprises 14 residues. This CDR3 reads CASSQAGRGPPLHF. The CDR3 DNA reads TGCGCCAGCAGCCAAGCGGGCAGGGGACCACCCCTCCACTTT.

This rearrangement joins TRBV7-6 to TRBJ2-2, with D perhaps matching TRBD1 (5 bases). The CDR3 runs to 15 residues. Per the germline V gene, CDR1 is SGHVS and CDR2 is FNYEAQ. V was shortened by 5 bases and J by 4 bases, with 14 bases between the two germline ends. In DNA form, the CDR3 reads TGTGCCAGCAGCCATCAAACAGGAGCCACCGGGGAGCTGTTTTTT. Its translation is CASSHQTGATGELFF.

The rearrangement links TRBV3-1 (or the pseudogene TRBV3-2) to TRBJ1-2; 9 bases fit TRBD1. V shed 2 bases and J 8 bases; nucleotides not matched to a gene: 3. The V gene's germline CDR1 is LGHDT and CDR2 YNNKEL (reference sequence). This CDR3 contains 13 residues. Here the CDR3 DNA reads TGTGCCAGCAGCCAACCAGGGACAGGGGGCTACACCTTC. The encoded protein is CASSQPGTGGYTF.

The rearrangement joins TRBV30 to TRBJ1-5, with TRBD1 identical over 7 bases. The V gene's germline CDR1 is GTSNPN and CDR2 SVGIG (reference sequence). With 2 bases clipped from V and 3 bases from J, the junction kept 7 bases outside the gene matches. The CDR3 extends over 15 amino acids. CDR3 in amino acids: CAWSNRGLYNQPQHF. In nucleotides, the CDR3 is TGTGCCTGGAGTAACAGGGGCCTTTACAATCAGCCCCAGCATTTT.

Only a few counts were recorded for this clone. As DNA, the CDR3 is TGTGCCATCAGCCCCGGGACTAGCGGGGGGGCCGGGAACACCGGGGAGCTGTTTTTT. It is translated as CAISPGTSGGAGNTGELFF. The rearrangement joins TRBV10-3 to TRBJ2-2; the match to TRBD2 covers 16 bases. The J segment lost 1 base and the V segment lost 6 bases, leaving 8 bases of the junction unmatched. CDR3 size: 19 residues. Germline values: CDR1 ENHRY, CDR2 SYGVKD.

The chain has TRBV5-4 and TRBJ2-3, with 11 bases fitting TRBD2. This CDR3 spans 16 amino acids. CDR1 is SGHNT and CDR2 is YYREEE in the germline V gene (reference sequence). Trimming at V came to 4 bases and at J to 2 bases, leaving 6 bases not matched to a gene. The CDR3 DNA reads TGTGCCAGCAGCCCAGTAGCGGGGGGGCCCACAGATACGCAGTATTTT. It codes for CASSPVAGGPTDTQYF.

For the CDR3, the DNA is TGTGCCAGCAGTCCCGACAGCTACTATGGCTACACCTTC. Amino acids: CASSPDSYYGYTF. The chain couples TRBV6-2 or TRBV6-3 to TRBJ1-2; TRBD1 might be the D (5 bases). Germline assignment: CDR1 MNHEY and CDR2 SVGEGT. V dropped 5 bases and J dropped 3 bases, with 10 bases sitting between them. The CDR3 sequence is 13 residues long.

The chain's CDR3 is CASSQLFTSTDTQYF. The DNA of the CDR3 is TGTGCCAGCAGCCAACTCTTTACAAGCACAGATACGCAGTATTTT. This sequence joins TRBV3-1 (or the pseudogene TRBV3-2) and TRBJ2-3; no clear D. The CDR3 is made up of 15 amino acids. The V gene's germline CDR1 is LGHDT and CDR2 YNNKEL (reference sequence). Trimming left V 2 bases short and J 0 bases short, with 9 bases between.

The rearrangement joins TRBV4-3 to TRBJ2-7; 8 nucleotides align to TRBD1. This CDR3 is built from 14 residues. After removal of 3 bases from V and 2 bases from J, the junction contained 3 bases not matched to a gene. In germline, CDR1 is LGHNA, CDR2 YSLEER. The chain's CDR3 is CASSQDRDAYEQYF. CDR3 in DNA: TGCGCCAGCAGCCAGGACAGGGACGCCTACGAGCAGTACTTC.

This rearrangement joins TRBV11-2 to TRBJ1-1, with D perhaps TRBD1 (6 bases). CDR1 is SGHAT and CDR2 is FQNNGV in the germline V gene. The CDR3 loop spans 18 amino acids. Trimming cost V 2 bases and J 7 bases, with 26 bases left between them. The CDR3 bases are TGTGCCAGCAGCTTAACCGGGTTGGGATCGACAGGCGTCTATGAAGCTTTCTTT. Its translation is CASSLTGLGSTGVYEAFF.

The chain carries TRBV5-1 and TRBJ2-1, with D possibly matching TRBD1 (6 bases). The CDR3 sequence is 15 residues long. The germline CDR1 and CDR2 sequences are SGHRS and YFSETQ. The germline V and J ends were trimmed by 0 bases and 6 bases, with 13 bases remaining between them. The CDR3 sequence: CASSLDRARGNEQFF. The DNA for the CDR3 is TGCGCCAGCAGCTTGGACAGGGCCAGGGGCAATGAGCAGTTCTTC.

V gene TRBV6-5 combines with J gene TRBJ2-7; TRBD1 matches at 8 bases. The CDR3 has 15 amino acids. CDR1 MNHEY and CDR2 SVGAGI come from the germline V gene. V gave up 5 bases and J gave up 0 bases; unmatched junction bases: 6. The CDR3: CASSPQGGGSYEQYF. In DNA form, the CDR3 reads TGTGCCAGCAGTCCACAGGGGGGAGGCTCCTACGAGCAGTACTTC.

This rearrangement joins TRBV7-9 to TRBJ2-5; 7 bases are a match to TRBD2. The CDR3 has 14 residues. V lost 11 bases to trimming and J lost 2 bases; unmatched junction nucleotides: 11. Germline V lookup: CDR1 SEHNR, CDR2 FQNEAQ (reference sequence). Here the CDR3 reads CALRGTNSQETQYF. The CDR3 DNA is TGTGCCCTCCGGGGGACTAACTCACAAGAGACCCAGTACTTC.

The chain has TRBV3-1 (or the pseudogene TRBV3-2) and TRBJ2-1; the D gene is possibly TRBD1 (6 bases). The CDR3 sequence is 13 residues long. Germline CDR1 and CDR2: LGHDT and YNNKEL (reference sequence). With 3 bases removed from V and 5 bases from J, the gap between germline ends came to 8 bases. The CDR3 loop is CASSQYRDNEQFF. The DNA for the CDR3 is TGTGCCAGCAGCCAGTACAGGGACAATGAGCAGTTCTTC.

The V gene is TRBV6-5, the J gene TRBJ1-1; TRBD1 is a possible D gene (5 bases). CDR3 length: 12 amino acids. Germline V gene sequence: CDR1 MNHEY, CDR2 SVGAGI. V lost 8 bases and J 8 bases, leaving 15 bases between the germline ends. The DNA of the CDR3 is TGTGCCAGCCTCTCCGTGACAGCGGAAGCTTTCTTT. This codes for CASLSVTAEAFF.

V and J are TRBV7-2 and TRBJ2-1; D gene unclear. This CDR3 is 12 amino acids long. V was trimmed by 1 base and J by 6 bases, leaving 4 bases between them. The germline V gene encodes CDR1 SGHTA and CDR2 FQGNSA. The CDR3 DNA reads TGTGCCAGCAGCTTAGGGGCCAATGAGCAGTTCTTC. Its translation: CASSLGANEQFF.

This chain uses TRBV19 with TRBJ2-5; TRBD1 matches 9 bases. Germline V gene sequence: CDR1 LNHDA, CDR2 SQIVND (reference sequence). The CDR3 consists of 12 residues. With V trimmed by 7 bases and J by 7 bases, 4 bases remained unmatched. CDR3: CASKGTGRTQYF. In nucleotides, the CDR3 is TGTGCCAGTAAAGGGACAGGGAGGACCCAGTACTTC.

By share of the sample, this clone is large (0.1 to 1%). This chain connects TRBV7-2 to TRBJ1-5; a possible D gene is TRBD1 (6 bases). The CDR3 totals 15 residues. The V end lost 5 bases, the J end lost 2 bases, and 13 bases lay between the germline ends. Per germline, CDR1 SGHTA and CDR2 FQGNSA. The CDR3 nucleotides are TGTGCCAGCAGCCGTTCAGGGGTCGGCAATCAGCCCCAGCATTTT. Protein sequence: CASSRSGVGNQPQHF. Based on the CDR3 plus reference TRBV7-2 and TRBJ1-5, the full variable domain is GAGVSQSPSNKVTEKGKDVELRCDPISGHTALYWYRQSLGQGLEFLIYFQGNSAPDKSGLPSDRFSAERTGGSVSTLTIQRTQQEDSAVYLCASSRSGVGNQPQHFGDGTRLSIL.

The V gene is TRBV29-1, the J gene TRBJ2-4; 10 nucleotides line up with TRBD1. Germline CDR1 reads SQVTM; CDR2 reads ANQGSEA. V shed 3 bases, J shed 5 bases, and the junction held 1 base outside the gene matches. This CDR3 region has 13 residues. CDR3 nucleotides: TGCAGCGTTGATGGGACAGGGGAAAACATTCAGTACTTC. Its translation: CSVDGTGENIQYF.